This TCR beta chain comes out of a study of PD-L1 blockade in urothelial cancer. The length of the CDR3 is 16 residues. From germline, CDR1 is MNHNS and CDR2 SASEGT. The V and J ends lost 0 bases and 0 bases respectively, with 11 bases between them. Clones were read by immunoSEQ multiplex PCR, and TCRdb kept only the in-frame ones, dropping some. The repertoire includes under 50,000 clones, about 81% of them detected once, and about 1.7% sits in the top ten. The time point: pretreatment peripheral blood. The receptor was derived from a middle-aged man with urothelial cancer. The specimen was PBMCs, collected around atezolizumab (anti-PD-L1) treatment. This chain uses TRBV6-1 with TRBJ1-1; D perhaps matches TRBD1 (6 bases). The chain's CDR3 is CASSEALSGVNTEAFF. For the CDR3, the DNA is TGTGCCAGCAGTGAAGCGCTTTCAGGGGTGAACACTGAAGCTTTCTTT.